The next 29 T cell receptor beta chains were all read from a single sample in a study of shared clonotypes between healthy human individuals. Profiled with immunoSEQ multiplex PCR; TCRdb holds only in-frame clones, not every one. Of nearly 750,000 clones in the sample, around 70% are singletons; the top ten hold about 1.8%. Sequencing used memory CD4+ T cells sorted from blood. Subset specified: CD45RA-negative fraction. The origin of the receptors is a woman aged 25 to 39 in good health.

This clone appeared once. This chain links TRBV4-1 with TRBJ1-4; a possible D gene is TRBD1 (6 bases). Per the germline V gene, CDR1 is MGHRA and CDR2 is YSYEKL. This CDR3 spans 14 amino acids. The V end lost 6 bases, the J end lost 7 bases, and 15 bases lay between the germline ends. The CDR3 region is CASRRPGQGEKLFF. The CDR3 DNA reads as TGCGCCAGCAGACGACCGGGACAAGGTGAAAAACTGTTTTTT.

This clone was counted many times. The V call is TRBV21-1, the J call TRBJ2-7. TRBV21-1 is a known pseudogene. The CDR3 has 16 residues. CDR3 nucleotide sequence: TGTGCCAGCAGCAAACTTAACCGGATGAGCACCTACGAGCAGTACTTC. It is translated as CASSKLNRMSTYEQYF.

The chain has TRBV6-5 and TRBJ1-2; maybe TRBD1 (5 bases). The CDR3 has 14 amino acids. Trimming removed 6 bases at V and 6 bases at J, with 17 bases between. Germline CDR1 MNHEY, CDR2 SVGAGI. The CDR3 coding sequence is TGTGCCAGCAGGCCCCTCGGGACCCCCCATGGCTACACCTTC. As protein: CASRPLGTPHGYTF.

The gene calls are TRBV30 and TRBJ1-6; 7 bases are a match to TRBD1. V trimming: 5 bases; J trimming: 7 bases; junction bases outside the gene matches: 8. CDR1 and CDR2 (germline): GTSNPN, SVGIG (reference sequence). The CDR3 runs 14 residues. CDR3 loop: CAWHPGTVNSPLHF. Here the CDR3 DNA reads TGTGCCTGGCACCCGGGGACAGTAAATTCACCCCTCCACTTT.

A note on this clone: This sequence is one base from a far larger clone and is likely a read error. The V gene is TRBV7-6, the J gene TRBJ2-7; D is perhaps TRBD2 (5 bases). Per germline, CDR1 SGHVS and CDR2 FNYEAQ. The length of the CDR3 is 14 residues. With 5 bases removed from V and 2 bases from J, the gap between germline ends came to 13 bases. CDR3 region: CASSPLDGTYEQYF. The CDR3, as DNA: TGTGCCAGCAGCCCTTTGGACGGGACCTACGAGCAGTACTTC.

V gene TRBV19 combines with J gene TRBJ2-1; 9 bases are shared with TRBD2. The germline CDR1 and CDR2 sequences are LNHDA and SQIVND (reference sequence). V trimming: 4 bases; J trimming: 3 bases; junction bases outside the gene matches: 10. This CDR3 has 17 residues. The CDR3 here is CASSTTFAAGGYNEQFF. For the CDR3, the DNA is TGTGCCAGTAGTACAACCTTCGCAGCGGGAGGCTACAATGAGCAGTTCTTC.

The V gene is TRBV2, the J gene TRBJ2-3; 13 positions match TRBD2. V shed 6 bases, J shed 2 bases, and the junction held 8 bases outside the gene matches. The CDR3 contains 17 residues. The germline gives CDR1 SNHLY, CDR2 FYNNEI. CDR3 nucleotide sequence: TGTGCCAGCAGGGCGGGACTAGCGGGGACTCTCACAGATACGCAGTATTTT. This gives the protein CASRAGLAGTLTDTQYF.

The gene calls are TRBV6-1 and TRBJ1-1, with 9 bases matching TRBD1. Trimming removed 5 bases from V and 2 bases from J; junction bases left unmatched: 3. The length of the CDR3 is 14 residues. From germline, CDR1 is MNHNS and CDR2 SASEGT. CDR3 DNA sequence: TGTGCCAGCAGTCAACAGGGGGCAAACACTGAAGCTTTCTTT. Residues: CASSQQGANTEAFF.

The V gene is TRBV4-1, the J gene TRBJ2-7, with 7 positions matching TRBD2. Unmatched junction bases numbered 8, after V lost 3 bases and J lost 3 bases. The germline CDR1 and CDR2 sequences are MGHRA and YSYEKL. The CDR3 has 15 amino acids. The CDR3 nucleotides are TGCGCCAGCAGCCACGGGGCGGGAGAGGACTACGAGCAGTACTTC. Translated, it gives CASSHGAGEDYEQYF.

The chain has TRBV15 and TRBJ1-2; D unresolved. In germline, CDR1 is LNHNV, CDR2 YYDKDF (reference sequence). This CDR3 comprises 14 residues. Trimming took 3 bases from V and 4 from J, leaving 12 bases between them. The CDR3 here is CATSREGWTYGYTF. CDR3 nucleotide sequence: TGTGCCACCAGCAGGGAAGGATGGACCTATGGCTACACCTTC.

Only one count was recorded for this clone. The chain carries TRBV4-1 and TRBJ2-3; the match to TRBD2 covers 7 bases. V lost 4 bases and J lost 1; bases outside the gene matches: 14. The CDR3 runs to 18 residues. The germline CDR1 and CDR2 sequences are MGHRA and YSYEKL. CDR3 region: CASSLLEAGPGGTDTQYF. CDR3 sequence (DNA): TGCGCCAGCAGCCTCCTCGAAGCGGGACCGGGGGGCACAGATACGCAGTATTTT.

The genes are TRBV4-1 and TRBJ2-1; 8 nucleotides line up with TRBD2. V gave up 0 bases and J gave up 4 bases; unmatched junction bases: 14. The CDR3 runs to 19 residues. From germline, CDR1 is MGHRA and CDR2 YSYEKL. Written as DNA, the CDR3 is TGCGCCAGCAGCCAAGAAGGGGTTTATACTAGCGGAGTTTACAATGAGCAGTTCTTC. This sequence encodes CASSQEGVYTSGVYNEQFF.

The chain has TRBV7-9 and TRBJ2-7; D possibly corresponds to TRBD2 (6 bases). V lost 4 bases to trimming and J lost 3 bases, with 16 bases between them. The CDR3 totals 15 residues. The germline gives CDR1 SEHNR, CDR2 FQNEAQ (reference sequence). The CDR3 reads CASSYQAGLSYEQYF. The CDR3 DNA reads as TGTGCCAGCAGCTACCAGGCGGGATTAAGCTACGAGCAGTACTTC.

This clone has more than one count but fewer than ten. The V call is TRBV6-1, the J call TRBJ2-7; 7 bases agree with TRBD2. The germline gives CDR1 MNHNS, CDR2 SASEGT. The junction had 12 bases not matched to a gene; V was cut back by 2 bases and J by 5 bases. This CDR3 spans 16 amino acids. Here the CDR3 reads CASSEREGLGWNEQYF. The CDR3 bases are TGTGCCAGCAGTGAAAGGGAGGGCTTAGGATGGAACGAGCAGTACTTC.

The chain is built from TRBV4-2 and TRBJ2-1; 8 bases agree with TRBD2. Trimming removed 4 bases from V and 8 bases from J; junction bases left unmatched: 13. This CDR3 is 16 amino acids long. CDR1 and CDR2 from the germline V gene are LGHNA and YNFKEQ. This CDR3 is CASSRGELAVRDEQFF. The DNA for the CDR3 is TGTGCCAGCAGCCGGGGGGAACTAGCGGTCCGCGATGAGCAGTTCTTC.

In its sample, this clone was seen a few times. The chain links TRBV4-2 to TRBJ2-6, with TRBD1 matching 12 bases. Germline CDR1 and CDR2: LGHNA and YNFKEQ. CDR3 length equals 17 residues. J was trimmed by 1 base and V by 5 bases; bases with no gene match: 3. CDR3 protein: CASSAGQGASGANVLTF. The CDR3 nucleotides read TGTGCCAGCAGCGCGGGACAGGGGGCGTCTGGGGCCAACGTCCTGACTTTC.

This clone appeared a few times. V usage is TRBV11-1 and J usage is TRBJ2-2; D not resolved. Deletions cut 6 bases from V and 4 bases from J, with 15 bases between. Looked up from germline, CDR1 is SGHAT and CDR2 is FQDESV (reference sequence). The CDR3 is 15 amino acids. This CDR3 is CASRGRALLTGELFF. CDR3 in DNA: TGTGCCAGCAGGGGCCGGGCCCTACTCACCGGGGAGCTGTTTTTT. Variable domain in full (rest from reference TRBV11-1 and TRBJ2-2): EAEVAQSPRYKITEKSQAVAFWCDPISGHATLYWYRQILGQGPELLVQFQDESVVDDSQLPKDRFSAERLKGVDSTLKIQPAELGDSAMYLCASRGRALLTGELFFGEGSRLTVL.

The chain recombines TRBV6-5 with TRBJ1-5; 8 bases map to TRBD1. V was pared by 5 bases and J by 6 bases, with 6 bases of the junction left unmatched. CDR1 MNHEY and CDR2 SVGAGI come from the germline V gene. The CDR3 length is 14 residues. The CDR3 sequence is CASSNPTGVQPQHF. As DNA, the CDR3 is TGTGCCAGCAGTAACCCGACAGGGGTTCAGCCCCAGCATTTT.

This chain joins TRBV7-9 and TRBJ2-7, with D possibly called TRBD1 or TRBD2 (5 bases each). CDR3 size: 12 residues. V lost 5 bases, J lost 6 bases, and 11 bases lay in between. Germline V gene data show CDR1 as SEHNR and CDR2 as FQNEAQ (reference sequence). The CDR3 sequence: CASSTGRIEQYF. CDR3 DNA sequence: TGTGCCAGCAGCACGGGACGCATCGAGCAGTACTTC.

This clone was recorded a few times. The chain couples TRBV5-1 to TRBJ2-3, with a possible D match to TRBD2 (6 bases). The CDR3 runs to 14 residues. V was shortened by 5 bases and J by 4 bases, with 14 bases between the two germline ends. Germline-derived CDR1 and CDR2 are SGHRS and YFSETQ. The CDR3: CASRAGLGSDTQYF. The CDR3, as DNA: TGCGCCAGCAGGGCGGGATTAGGGTCAGATACGCAGTATTTT.

The J gene is TRBJ2-3, the V gene TRBV28; D possibly corresponds to TRBD1 (5 bases). Germline V gene lookup returns CDR1 MDHEN and CDR2 SYDVKM. This CDR3 region has 13 residues. With 9 bases removed from V and 2 bases from J, the gap between germline ends came to 12 bases. DNA of the CDR3: TGTGCCAGTAACAGGCTACACACAGATACGCAGTATTTT. This codes for CASNRLHTDTQYF. The full variable domain, rest sourced from reference TRBV28 and TRBJ2-3, is DVKVTQSSRYLVKRTGEKVFLECVQDMDHENMFWYRQDPGLGLRLIYFSYDVKMKEKGDIPEGYSVSREKKERFSLILESASTNQTSMYLCASNRLHTDTQYFGPGTRLTVL.

Worth noting for this clone: A far larger clone is off by one base, so a read error is likely. The sample carries other DNA sequences with the same CDR3. This chain connects TRBV6-5 to TRBJ2-3; D remains ambiguous. The CDR3 is made up of 11 amino acids. The V gene's germline CDR1 is MNHEY and CDR2 SVGAGI. The V gene lost 7 bases and the J gene lost 2 bases, with 4 bases spanning the gap. Here the CDR3 reads CASTNTDTQYF. Here the CDR3 DNA reads TGTGCCAGCACCAACACAGATACGCAGTATTTT.

The chain combines TRBV2 with TRBJ1-5; 8 positions agree with TRBD1. The trim removed 4 bases at V and 0 bases at J, leaving 8 bases unmatched. The CDR3 extends over 17 amino acids. The germline gives CDR1 SNHLY, CDR2 FYNNEI. CDR3: CASSVTGTGYSNQPQHF. CDR3 nucleotide sequence: TGTGCCAGCAGTGTAACCGGGACAGGCTATAGCAATCAGCCCCAGCATTTT.

The chain joins TRBV10-1 to TRBJ1-5, with D maybe TRBD1 (6 bases). The CDR3 has 16 residues. V was trimmed by 5 bases and J by 3 bases, leaving 17 bases between them. Germline-derived CDR1 and CDR2 are WNHNN and SYGVQD (reference sequence). The CDR3 DNA follows: TGCGCCAGCAGTCCATACAGGGCCGGGTACAATCAGCCCCAGCATTTT. Amino acid sequence: CASSPYRAGYNQPQHF.

The chain couples TRBV21-1 to TRBJ1-5. TRBV21-1 has pseudogene status. This CDR3 region has 16 residues. The CDR3 DNA sequence: TGTGCCAGCAGTTATAGTACCCCCCATAGCAATCAGCCCCAGCATTTT. Translated, it gives CASSYSTPHSNQPQHF.

V is TRBV6-5 and J is TRBJ2-2, with D possibly being TRBD2 (6 bases). This CDR3 region has 13 residues. CDR1 MNHEY and CDR2 SVGAGI come from the germline V gene. Trimming took off 5 bases at V and 5 bases at J, with 9 bases between the two ends. The CDR3 is CASSHGGTGELFF. CDR3 nucleotide sequence: TGTGCCAGCAGTCATGGAGGGACCGGGGAGCTGTTTTTT.

Concerning this clone: This sample includes further DNA sequences coding for the same CDR3. The chain employs TRBV18 and TRBJ2-7; 8 nucleotides line up with TRBD2. The V segment lost 2 bases and the J segment 3 bases; nucleotides outside the gene matches: 0. The CDR3 consists of 13 residues. The germline CDR1 and CDR2 sequences are KGHSH and LQKENI. The CDR3 protein is CASSPSGSYEQYF. The CDR3 DNA reads as TGTGCCAGCTCACCAAGCGGGAGCTACGAGCAGTACTTC.

CDR3 sequence reads: CASRDRQGSRTEAFF. The CDR3, as DNA: TGTGCCAGCAGAGATAGACAGGGTTCTCGGACTGAAGCTTTCTTT. This chain connects TRBV7-9 to TRBJ1-1; 7 nucleotides agree with TRBD1. Germline trimming cut 6 bases from V and 5 bases from J; bases unmatched to any gene: 12. CDR3 length: 15 residues. Per germline, CDR1 SEHNR and CDR2 FQNEAQ (reference sequence). The variable domain in full, completed from reference TRBV7-9 and TRBJ1-1, reads DTGVSQNPRHKITKRGQNVTFRCDPISEHNRLYWYRQTLGQGPEFLTYFQNEAQLEKSRLLSDRFSAERPKGSFSTLEIQRTEQGDSAMYLCASRDRQGSRTEAFFGQGTRLTVV.

The chain carries TRBV7-6 and TRBJ2-1, with 9 bases identical to TRBD1. V trimming: 5 bases; J trimming: 7 bases; junction bases outside the gene matches: 9. Germline CDR1 reads SGHVS; CDR2 reads FNYEAQ. CDR3 size: 15 residues. CDR3 residues: CASSTTGTGLNEQFF. In DNA, the CDR3 is TGTGCCAGCAGCACAACCGGGACAGGGTTAAATGAGCAGTTCTTC.